These 27 T cell receptor beta chains were all obtained from the same sample, sequenced in a study of blood T cell repertoires in COVID-19. This table comes from immunoSEQ multiplex PCR, and its TCRdb copy is limited to in-frame clones, with some not included. The data contain roughly 83,000 clones, around 84% of them seen just once; the ten biggest clones take up 7.5% to 9.5%. Source material: peripheral blood. These receptors all come from a man aged 80 or over with active or convalescent COVID-19.

In the case of this clone: At one end the junction does not follow the germline gene, possibly because of a read error. The V call is TRBV10-2, the J call TRBJ2-5, with 7 nucleotides matching TRBD1. The CDR3 sequence is 13 residues long. From germline, CDR1 is WSHSY and CDR2 SAAADI. CDR3 sequence reads: CASSEQGQGTQYF. The CDR3 nucleotides are TGCGCCAGCAGTGAACAGGGGCAAGGGACCCAGTACTTC.

The chain joins TRBV7-9 to TRBJ2-1; D possibly corresponds to TRBD2 (5 bases). This CDR3 is built from 10 residues. With 4 bases removed from V and 13 bases from J, the gap between germline ends came to 8 bases. The germline CDR1 and CDR2 sequences are SEHNR and FQNEAQ (reference sequence). This chain's CDR3 is CASSSGKQFF. CDR3 DNA sequence: TGTGCCAGCAGCTCGGGAAAACAGTTCTTC.

The rearrangement links TRBV5-4 to TRBJ2-6; a weak D match, TRBD1 (5 bases). The CDR3 is 15 residues long. Germline values: CDR1 SGHNT, CDR2 YYREEE (reference sequence). Trimming cost V 5 bases and J 0 bases, with 9 bases left between them. CDR3 amino acids: CASSPGFSGANVLTF. CDR3 coding DNA: TGTGCCAGCAGTCCAGGGTTCTCTGGGGCCAACGTCCTGACTTTC.

V gene TRBV19 combines with J gene TRBJ2-2; TRBD1 aligns across 7 bases. CDR1 and CDR2 (germline): LNHDA, SQIVND (reference sequence). The J segment lost 6 bases and the V segment lost 7 bases, leaving 5 bases of the junction unmatched. The CDR3 is 13 amino acids. As DNA, the CDR3 is TGTGCCAGTACCTCTACAGGGGCCGGGGAGCTGTTTTTT. It codes for CASTSTGAGELFF.

The rearrangement joins TRBV7-9 to TRBJ2-1; D is possibly TRBD2 (6 bases). This CDR3 comprises 14 residues. Trimming stripped 1 base from V and 10 bases from J, with 14 bases between. Per germline, CDR1 SEHNR and CDR2 FQNEAQ (reference sequence). The CDR3 spells CASSLVNLREEQFF. The CDR3 region has the DNA TGTGCCAGCAGCTTAGTTAATTTACGGGAGGAGCAGTTCTTC.

V and J are TRBV28 and TRBJ1-4, with 7 bases fitting TRBD1. The CDR3 has 16 residues. Germline CDR1 and CDR2: MDHEN and SYDVKM. V trimming: 6 bases; J trimming: 3 bases; junction bases outside the gene matches: 10. CDR3 coding DNA: TGTGCCAGCAGACAGGGGACACGGGGAGCTAATGAAAAACTGTTTTTT. Its translation: CASRQGTRGANEKLFF.

This chain uses TRBV29-1 with TRBJ1-1; weak D call: TRBD1 (5 bases). The ends were cut back, 4 bases at V and 0 bases at J, with 6 bases in the middle. The V gene's germline CDR1 is SQVTM and CDR2 ANQGSEA. The CDR3 sequence is 12 residues long. CDR3 coding DNA: TGCAGCGTTGGACAGCTGAACACTGAAGCTTTCTTT. Translation gives CSVGQLNTEAFF.

The chain has TRBV9 and TRBJ2-1, with 9 nucleotides matching TRBD2. Germline trimming cut 4 bases from V and 7 bases from J; bases unmatched to any gene: 18. The CDR3 has 18 amino acids. Germline V gene lookup returns CDR1 SGDLS and CDR2 YYNGEE. The CDR3 region has the DNA TGTGCCAGCAGCCAACCGGGAAGGGCTAGCGGGACTACAAATGAGCAGTTCTTC. Its translation: CASSQPGRASGTTNEQFF.

This clone was counted only a few times. V is TRBV5-4 and J is TRBJ1-1, with 8 positions matching TRBD1. The trim removed 4 bases at V and 6 bases at J, leaving 5 bases unmatched. Looked up from germline, CDR1 is SGHNT and CDR2 is YYREEE (reference sequence). The CDR3 has 13 residues. CDR3 residues: CASSRQGPPEAFF. CDR3 DNA: TGTGCCAGCAGCCGACAGGGGCCCCCTGAAGCTTTCTTT.

The chain links TRBV14 to TRBJ1-1; perhaps TRBD1 as D (6 bases). V was trimmed by 4 bases and J by 4 bases, leaving 13 bases between them. Germline values: CDR1 SGHDN, CDR2 FVKESK. The CDR3 covers 14 residues. Here the CDR3 reads CASSRLGGVTEAFF. The DNA of the CDR3 is TGTGCCAGCAGCCGGCTAGGGGGAGTCACTGAAGCTTTCTTT.

This clone occurred once. The chain carries TRBV28 and TRBJ2-7, with a possible D match to TRBD1 (7 bases). Looked up from germline, CDR1 is MDHEN and CDR2 is SYDVKM. The CDR3 loop spans 14 amino acids. V was clipped by 6 bases and J by 2 bases, with 14 bases between them. The chain's CDR3 is CASSGGTATYEQYV. CDR3 in DNA: TGTGCCAGCAGCGGAGGGACAGCCACCTACGAGCAGTACGTC.

V usage is TRBV7-8 and J usage is TRBJ1-5; D is uncertain. Trimming cost V 7 bases and J 2 bases, with 15 bases left between them. CDR3 length equals 15 residues. Germline V CDR1 and CDR2: SGHVS, FQNEAQ. This chain's CDR3 is CASTGSSIGNQPQHF. The CDR3 DNA follows: TGTGCCAGCACCGGGTCCAGTATTGGCAATCAGCCCCAGCATTTT.

This chain uses TRBV19 with TRBJ1-1; 7 bases align to TRBD1. Germline trimming cut 7 bases from V and 5 bases from J; bases unmatched to any gene: 13. This CDR3 is 15 amino acids long. Germline values: CDR1 LNHDA, CDR2 SQIVND (reference sequence). CDR3 bases: TGTGCCAGTACTTCCGGGACAGCGAGCGGTACTGAAGCTTTCTTT. This encodes CASTSGTASGTEAFF. Supplemented by reference TRBV19 and TRBJ1-1, the full variable domain reads DGGITQSPKYLFRKEGQNVTLSCEQNLNHDAMYWYRQDPGQGLRLIYYSQIVNDFQKGDIAEGYSVSREKKESFPLTVTSAQKNPTAFYLCASTSGTASGTEAFFGQGTRLTVV.

This rearrangement joins TRBV7-9 to TRBJ1-1; D gene uncertain. CDR3 length: 14 residues. Germline V gene sequence: CDR1 SEHNR, CDR2 FQNEAQ (reference sequence). V gave up 2 bases and J gave up 2 bases, with 9 bases separating them. This CDR3 is CASSLRRGNTEAFF. The CDR3 nucleotides are TGTGCCAGCAGCTTACGTCGCGGCAACACTGAAGCTTTCTTT.

J is TRBJ1-1 and V is TRBV5-1; 7 positions agree with TRBD1. Germline loops: CDR1 SGHRS, CDR2 YFSETQ. V gave up 6 bases and J gave up 2 bases; unmatched junction bases: 7. This CDR3 region has 14 residues. CDR3 loop: CASTLGTANTEAFF. The CDR3, as DNA: TGCGCCAGCACCCTCGGGACAGCTAACACTGAAGCTTTCTTT.

The chain employs TRBV7-9 and TRBJ2-7; D is uncertain. Germline values: CDR1 SEHNR, CDR2 FQNEAQ (reference sequence). V lost 1 base and J lost 6, with 7 bases in between. The CDR3 runs 12 residues. The CDR3 here is CASSLDAVEQYV. CDR3 nucleotide sequence: TGTGCCAGCAGCTTAGATGCGGTCGAGCAGTACGTC.

This chain connects TRBV29-1 to TRBJ2-1, with a tentative D call TRBD2 (5 bases). V was cut by 8 bases and J by 0 bases, with 17 bases left in between. Germline CDR1 and CDR2: SQVTM and ANQGSEA. This CDR3 region has 15 residues. DNA for the CDR3: TGCAGCTCGGTGGCGGGCCCAAGCTCCTACAATGAGCAGTTCTTC. This gives the protein CSSVAGPSSYNEQFF.

Only a few counts were recorded for this clone. The gene calls are TRBV6-1 and TRBJ2-5; D uncertain. V lost 2 bases and J 1 base, leaving 14 bases between the germline ends. Germline V gives CDR1 MNHNS, CDR2 SASEGT. The CDR3 loop spans 16 amino acids. CDR3 in amino acids: CASSELSRGPQETQYF. The CDR3 region has the DNA TGTGCCAGCAGTGAACTTTCCCGTGGGCCCCAAGAGACCCAGTACTTC.

V and J are TRBV7-9 and TRBJ2-6; D call uncertain. Germline V gives CDR1 SEHNR, CDR2 FQNEAQ (reference sequence). The V end was cut by 2 bases, the J end by 3 bases, with 14 bases between. The CDR3 has 17 amino acids. The CDR3 here is CASSLRSGRRGANVLTF. Written as DNA, the CDR3 is TGTGCCAGCAGCTTAAGGTCCGGCAGGCGTGGGGCCAACGTCCTGACTTTC.

The chain carries TRBV19 and TRBJ2-5, with a tentative D call TRBD1 (8 bases). Germline CDR1 reads LNHDA; CDR2 reads SQIVND (reference sequence). This CDR3 region has 14 residues. Trimming shortened V by 5 bases and J by 4 bases, and 14 bases separated the two germline ends. CDR3 in amino acids: CASSVQGGLETQYF. CDR3 in DNA: TGTGCCAGTAGTGTACAGGGGGGGTTAGAGACCCAGTACTTC.

This chain joins TRBV24-1 and TRBJ1-2; 8 bases match TRBD1. Germline V gene sequence: CDR1 KGHDR, CDR2 SFDVKD. Losses at the gene ends were 4 bases for V and 0 bases for J; bases not matched to a gene: 6. The CDR3 totals 16 residues. CDR3 protein: CATSEAGQAANYGYTF. In nucleotides, the CDR3 is TGTGCCACCAGTGAAGCGGGACAGGCCGCTAACTATGGCTACACCTTC.

The chain links TRBV28 to TRBJ1-6, with D possibly matching TRBD1 (5 bases). Germline CDR1 MDHEN, CDR2 SYDVKM. Between the trimmed V and J ends, which lost 11 bases and 11 bases, there was a span of 22 bases. The CDR3 loop spans 14 amino acids. The CDR3 here is CAVHPYKGLTPLHF. The CDR3 nucleotides are TGTGCCGTCCATCCTTATAAGGGGTTGACACCCCTCCACTTT.

This chain links TRBV30 with TRBJ2-5, with TRBD2 as a possible D gene (6 bases). Trimming pared 4 bases from V and 4 bases from J, leaving 13 bases between. CDR3 size: 13 residues. Per germline, CDR1 GTSNPN and CDR2 SVGIG (reference sequence). The CDR3 spells CAWNLLATETQYF. The CDR3 nucleotides read TGTGCCTGGAACCTACTAGCAACAGAGACCCAGTACTTC.

V and J are TRBV30 and TRBJ2-7, with a tentative D call TRBD2 (6 bases). The CDR3 is 11 amino acids. Germline-derived CDR1 and CDR2 are GTSNPN and SVGIG (reference sequence). V dropped 2 bases and J dropped 6 bases, with 8 bases sitting between them. The CDR3 nucleotides are TGTGCCTGGAGTAGGGACTTCGAGCAGTACGTC. Its protein is CAWSRDFEQYV.

The chain combines TRBV7-9 with TRBJ2-3; 7 nucleotides match TRBD1. This CDR3 region has 16 residues. Germline V gene sequence: CDR1 SEHNR, CDR2 FQNEAQ (reference sequence). With V trimmed by 4 bases and J by 3 bases, 10 bases remained unmatched. The CDR3 DNA reads TGTGCCAGCAGCTCCCAGACAGGGTTGGAAACAGATACGCAGTATTTT. The encoded protein is CASSSQTGLETDTQYF.

J is TRBJ2-5 and V is TRBV18, with D perhaps matching TRBD1 (6 bases). This CDR3 is built from 15 residues. Trimming stripped 5 bases from V and 5 bases from J, with 18 bases between. CDR1 and CDR2 from the germline V gene are KGHSH and LQKENI. CDR3 nucleotides: TGTGCCAGCTCATCGAGAAACAGGGAGATGGAGACCCAGTACTTC. Its translation is CASSSRNREMETQYF.

V usage is TRBV5-5 and J usage is TRBJ2-7, with D possibly matching TRBD1 (6 bases). Trimming stripped 2 bases from V and 6 bases from J, with 12 bases between. Germline V lookup: CDR1 SGHKS, CDR2 YYEKEE (reference sequence). The CDR3 covers 13 residues. CDR3 in DNA: TGTGCCAGCAGCTTACTACAGGGATCCGAGCAGTACGTC. Protein: CASSLLQGSEQYV.